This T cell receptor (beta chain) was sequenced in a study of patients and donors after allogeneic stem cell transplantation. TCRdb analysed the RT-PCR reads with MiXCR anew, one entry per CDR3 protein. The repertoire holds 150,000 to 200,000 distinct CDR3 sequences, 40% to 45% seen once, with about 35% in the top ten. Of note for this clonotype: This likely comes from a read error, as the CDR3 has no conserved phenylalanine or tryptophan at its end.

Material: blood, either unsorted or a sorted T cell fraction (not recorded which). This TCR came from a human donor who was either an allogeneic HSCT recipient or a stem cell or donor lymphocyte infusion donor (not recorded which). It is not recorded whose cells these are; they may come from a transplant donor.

The CDR3 nucleotides are TGTGCCAGCAGCCCTGGGGGGTACACTGAAGCTTTCTTG. Translating it yields CASSPGGYTEAFL. V and J are TRBV9 and TRBJ1-1; D is possibly TRBD1 (5 bases). Germline lookup yields CDR1 SGDLS and CDR2 YYNGEE. The CDR3 has 13 residues. The V end lost 4 bases, the J end lost 3 bases, and 10 bases lay between the germline ends.